The clone carrying this T cell receptor (beta chain) showed up many times. Its cognate antigen is unknown. This sample was included in a study of T cells in Graves' hyperthyroidism and ophthalmopathy. Study-level results: Ophthalmopathy stood apart from stable hyperthyroidism in a 13 V-J model.

Newly diagnosed patients aged 18 to 65 had hyperthyroidism of under 2 months' duration. Diagnosing involved the use of clinical symptoms, serum thyroxine and TRAb, thyroid ultrasound and orbital computed tomography. Extraction of PBMCs used 10 ml of fresh peripheral blood. Regions amplified from RNA transcripts were the TCR beta CDR3 regions. A first-round RT-PCR of the TCR CDR3 used the HTBI primer set. TCRdb called the multiplex PCR reads again in MiXCR, with one record for every CDR3 protein. The data contain about 360,000 distinct CDR3 sequences, over 10% of them singletons. The receptor was isolated from a woman aged 18-35 years with Graves' hyperthyroidism. The sequencing input was blood.

CDR3 coding DNA: TGTGCCAGCAGCTTAGGGGGAGGCGGGATTGGGGAGCAGTACTTC. It translates to CASSLGGGGIGEQYF. The chain is built from TRBV7-2 and TRBJ2-7; possible D gene TRBD2, 6 bases. This CDR3 region has 15 residues. The germline gives CDR1 SGHTA, CDR2 FQGNSA. Trimming shortened V by 1 base and J by 7 bases, and 17 bases separated the two germline ends.